The 24 T cell receptor beta chains given below trace back to one sample, sequenced in a study of T cell clonality in common variable immunodeficiency. Sequenced by immunoSEQ multiplex PCR; TCRdb stores in-frame clones only, minus some. This repertoire holds about 64,000 clones, and none appear only once. Sequencing was performed on peripheral blood mononuclear cells. These receptors all stem from a person aged 18 to 75 in good health.

This clone was recorded many times. Incomplete CDR3 DNA: TGCGCCAGCAGCTTGCTCCCGAGACAGGGGAGTGTTGGC. This codes for CASSLLPRQGSVG. The whole CDR3 sequence is CASSLLPRQGSVGYTF. This chain connects TRBV5-1 to TRBJ1-2, with TRBD1 matching over 8 bases. The read ends 3 residues shy of where the CDR3 ends; the end is completed using the germline J gene. CDR1 is SGHRS, CDR2 YFSETQ, per germline. This CDR3 spans 16 amino acids. V lost 1 base, J lost 7 bases, and 12 bases stayed unmatched. Full variable domain (missing parts from reference TRBV5-1 and TRBJ1-2): KAGVTQTPRYLIKTRGQQVTLSCSPISGHRSVSWYQQTPGQGLQFLFEYFSETQRNKGNFPGRFSGRQFSNSRSEMNVSTLELGDSALYLCASSLLPRQGSVGYTFGSGTRLTVV.

This clone has ten or more counts. The DNA ends 3 residues before the CDR3 does, and the rest of the CDR3 is filled in from the germline J gene. The rearrangement links TRBV2 to TRBJ2-2; D is uncertain. The V and J ends lost 4 bases and 8 bases respectively, with 8 bases between them. CDR1 and CDR2 (germline): SNHLY, FYNNEI. The CDR3 is made up of 12 amino acids. CDR3 DNA, as far as it was read: TGTGCCAGCAGTGGGGTGCGGGGGGAG. This gives the protein CASSGVRGE. The complete CDR3 sequence is CASSGVRGELFF.

Many counts were recorded for this clone. Coverage ceases 3 residues before the CDR3 finishes, and the germline J gene fills in the end. The chain carries TRBV10-3 and TRBJ1-1; no reliable D call. CDR1 ENHRY and CDR2 SYGVKD come from the germline V gene. The CDR3 is 13 residues long. V was cut by 7 bases and J by 1 base, with 10 bases left in between. The CDR3 here is CAITREPNTEAFF. CDR3 DNA (partial): TGTGCCATCACCCGTGAGCCGAACACTGAA.

This clone was counted ten times or more. The CDR3 extends 3 residues past the end of the read, so its final part is completed from the germline J gene. This sequence joins TRBV2 and TRBJ2-1; TRBD2 is a possible D gene (6 bases). V lost 5 bases and J 3 bases, leaving 11 bases between the germline ends. The V gene's germline CDR1 is SNHLY and CDR2 FYNNEI. The CDR3 sequence is 14 residues long. CDR3 sequence: CASSPAGNYNEQFF. CDR3 bases read: TGTGCCAGCAGTCCAGCGGGCAACTACAATGAG. Complete variable domain (other parts from reference TRBV2 and TRBJ2-1): EPEVTQTPSHQVTQMGQEVILRCVPISNHLYFYWYRQILGQKVEFLVSFYNNEISEKSEIFDDQFSVERPDGSNFTLKIRSTKLEDSAMYFCASSPAGNYNEQFFGPGTRLTVL.

Of note for this clone: At one boundary the junction diverges from the germline segment, which might be a read error. Read data end 3 residues before the CDR3 end; the end is taken from the germline J gene. The rearrangement joins TRBV7-9 to TRBJ2-7, with D maybe TRBD1 (5 bases). Germline values: CDR1 SEHNR, CDR2 FQNEAQ (reference sequence). This CDR3 region has 12 residues. CDR3: CSSSLDRYEQYF. CDR3 bases read: TGTTCCAGCAGCTTAGACAGATACGAG.

This clone occurred many times. The CDR3 end falls 3 residues outside the read, so it is completed with the germline J gene. The chain is built from TRBV20-1 and TRBJ2-3; D may be TRBD2 (6 bases). This CDR3 has 13 amino acids. Germline V gene sequence: CDR1 DFQATT, CDR2 SNEGSKA (reference sequence). V gave up 3 bases and J gave up 2 bases, with 9 bases separating them. The CDR3 region is CSASGGVTDTQYF. The CDR3 bases that were read are TGCAGTGCTAGCGGGGGAGTCACAGATACG.

This clone came up a few times. The CDR3 is cut off 3 residues early in the read; its end comes from the germline J gene. V is TRBV11-3 and J is TRBJ1-6; 9 positions match TRBD1. With 2 bases clipped from V and 10 bases from J, the junction kept 0 bases outside the gene matches. Germline V gene lookup returns CDR1 SGHNT and CDR2 YENEEA. This CDR3 is built from 13 residues. The CDR3 is CASSLTGGSPLHF. The CDR3 bases that were read are TGTGCCAGCAGCTTAACAGGGGGCTCACCC. The full variable domain, completed using reference TRBV11-3 and TRBJ1-6, is EAGVVQSPRYKIIEKKQPVAFWCNPISGHNTLYWYLQNLGQGPELLIRYENEEAVDDSQLPKDRFSAERLKGVDSTLKIQPAELGDSAVYLCASSLTGGSPLHFGNGTRLTVT.

This clone was found many times. The chain's CDR3 is CASSVGGEETQYF. The DNA read from the CDR3 is TGTGCCAGCAGCGTTGGGGGCGAAGAGACC. V and J are TRBV28 and TRBJ2-5; D may be TRBD1 (6 bases). The read gets to within 3 residues of the CDR3 end, and the germline J gene fills in the rest. This CDR3 has 13 amino acids. Germline loops: CDR1 MDHEN, CDR2 SYDVKM. V was shortened by 6 bases and J by 3 bases, with 11 bases between the two germline ends.

This clone was recorded at least ten times. The CDR3 end falls 3 residues outside the read, so it is completed with the germline J gene. The chain recombines TRBV5-1 with TRBJ1-5; TRBD1 aligns across 7 bases. The V gene's germline CDR1 is SGHRS and CDR2 YFSETQ. Trimming at V came to 0 bases and at J to 2 bases, leaving 2 bases not matched to a gene. The CDR3 loop spans 15 amino acids. Partial CDR3 DNA: TGCGCCAGCAGCTTGGACGGACAGGGCAATCAGCCC. It yields the protein CASSLDGQGNQP. The complete CDR3 protein is CASSLDGQGNQPQHF.

There are many counts of this clone. The observed sequence ends 3 residues before the CDR3 terminus, with the missing tail filled in from the germline J gene. This CDR3 is also generated by other DNA sequences in the sample. This rearrangement joins TRBV19 to TRBJ1-1; 8 nucleotides agree with TRBD1. V was clipped by 6 bases and J by 6 bases; unmatched bases: 12. The germline V gene has CDR1 LNHDA and CDR2 SQIVND (reference sequence). The CDR3 sequence is 15 residues long. The CDR3 is CASRPRQGIGAEAFF. The sequenced part of the CDR3 DNA is TGTGCCAGTAGGCCCAGACAGGGGATCGGTGCTGAA.

The sample holds many counts of this clone. The sequenced part of the CDR3 DNA is TGCGCCAGCAGCCAAGTCTGGGGCAGGGGTTTAAGTAACACTGAA. This gives the protein CASSQVWGRGLSNTE. The full CDR3 is CASSQVWGRGLSNTEAFF. The chain couples TRBV4-1 to TRBJ1-1; D may be TRBD1 (6 bases). The read is 3 residues too short to cover the CDR3 end, so that end is filled in from the germline J gene. Trimming left V 1 base short and J 2 bases short, with 20 bases between. The germline gives CDR1 MGHRA, CDR2 YSYEKL. The CDR3 sequence is 18 residues long.

There are many counts of this clone. The read ends 3 residues shy of where the CDR3 ends; the end is completed using the germline J gene. This rearrangement joins TRBV5-1 to TRBJ2-7; 7 bases line up with TRBD2. The CDR3 runs to 15 residues. The V and J ends lost 0 bases and 2 bases, in that order; junction bases with no gene match: 5. Germline V gene sequence: CDR1 SGHRS, CDR2 YFSETQ. The CDR3 DNA, read in part, is TGCGCCAGCAGCTTGGGCCTAGCGGCTCCCTACGAG. This codes for CASSLGLAAPYE. In full, the CDR3 is CASSLGLAAPYEQYF.

This clone has a count of ten or more. Read sequence stops 3 residues before the CDR3 end, and the germline J gene provides the missing end. V gene TRBV10-1 combines with J gene TRBJ2-1; 11 positions match TRBD1. The V gene end was trimmed by 6 bases and the J gene end by 9 bases; junction bases not matched to a gene: 10. CDR1 is WNHNN, CDR2 SYGVQD, per germline (reference sequence). CDR3 length equals 15 residues. CDR3 loop: CASRRSDRGLSEQFF. The DNA read from the CDR3 is TGCGCCAGCAGGAGATCGGACAGGGGGCTTAGTGAG.

This clone appeared many times. Read data end 3 residues before the CDR3 end; the end is taken from the germline J gene. V and J are TRBV5-1 and TRBJ1-1, with TRBD1 as a possible D gene (5 bases). Germline V gene sequence: CDR1 SGHRS, CDR2 YFSETQ. CDR3 length: 14 residues. Trimming took 0 bases from V and 1 from J, leaving 7 bases between them. CDR3 protein: CASSLGRENTEAFF. The covered CDR3 bases are TGCGCCAGCAGCTTGGGCAGGGAGAACACTGAA.

At least ten counts were recorded for this clone. The CDR3 end lies 3 residues beyond the end of the read and is filled in from the germline J gene. This chain links TRBV9 with TRBJ2-3; 8 nucleotides align to TRBD2. V was clipped by 4 bases and J by 4 bases; unmatched bases: 11. The CDR3 has 16 amino acids. Germline V gene lookup returns CDR1 SGDLS and CDR2 YYNGEE. CDR3 DNA, as far as it was read: TGTGCCAGCAGCTCCCATCTTAGCGGGGCGGCAGATACG. This translates into CASSSHLSGAADT. The entire CDR3 is CASSSHLSGAADTQYF.

Many counts were recorded for this clone. The read terminates 3 residues before the CDR3 end, so the remaining end is supplied by the germline J gene. The rearrangement uses TRBV5-4 and TRBJ2-2; D is possibly TRBD1 (5 bases). The V gene lost 4 bases and the J gene lost 7 bases, with 11 bases spanning the gap. CDR1 is SGHNT and CDR2 is YYREEE in the germline V gene (reference sequence). The CDR3 contains 13 residues. The CDR3 reads CASSTETVGELFF. Partial CDR3 DNA: TGTGCCAGCAGCACTGAGACAGTCGGGGAG.

At least ten counts were recorded for this clone. Read sequence stops 3 residues before the CDR3 end, and the germline J gene provides the missing end. This chain uses TRBV20-1 with TRBJ2-1, with a possible D match to TRBD2 (6 bases). There are 13 residues in the CDR3. Between the trimmed V and J ends, which lost 7 bases and 8 bases, there was a span of 18 bases. The germline V gene encodes CDR1 DFQATT and CDR2 SNEGSKA (reference sequence). The CDR3 DNA, read in part, is TGCAGTGAGAGGGGTACTACGGGGGATGAG. This encodes CSERGTTGDE. The CDR3 as a whole reads CSERGTTGDEQFF.

In this sample, this clone turned up many times. The read ends 3 residues shy of where the CDR3 ends; the end is completed using the germline J gene. The gene calls are TRBV29-1 and TRBJ2-1; tentative D call: TRBD1 (7 bases). The CDR3 loop spans 13 amino acids. Germline V gives CDR1 SQVTM, CDR2 ANQGSEA. The V end was cut by 6 bases, the J end by 4 bases, with 13 bases between. The chain's CDR3 is CSVAGQSYNEQFF. The part of the CDR3 DNA that was read is TGCAGCGTGGCGGGACAGAGTTACAATGAG.

This clone was counted at least ten times. Read data end 3 residues before the CDR3 end; the end is taken from the germline J gene. The V call is TRBV7-2, the J call TRBJ2-4; maybe TRBD1 (5 bases). The CDR3 has 13 residues. In germline, CDR1 is SGHTA, CDR2 FQGNSA. V was pared by 1 base and J by 6 bases, with 7 bases between. The covered CDR3 bases are TGTGCCAGCAGCTTAGAAGACAGAAACATT. Protein sequence: CASSLEDRNI. The full CDR3 sequence reads CASSLEDRNIQYF.

This clone appeared many times. The read gets to within 3 residues of the CDR3 end, and the germline J gene fills in the rest. This chain links TRBV6-2 or TRBV6-3 with TRBJ2-1, with TRBD2 identical over 9 bases. V was pared by 6 bases and J by 5 bases, with 11 bases of the junction left unmatched. Germline V gene sequence: CDR1 MNHEY, CDR2 SVGEGT. The CDR3 loop spans 16 amino acids. CDR3 in amino acids: CASRPLVAGEDNEQFF. Partial CDR3 DNA: TGTGCCAGCAGACCCCTCGTAGCGGGAGAGGACAATGAG.

Ten or more counts support this clone. Sequencing ends 3 residues short of the CDR3 end; the germline J gene provides the rest. The V and J genes are TRBV14 and TRBJ2-1; D gene uncertain. The CDR3 has 13 residues. Trimming left V 2 bases short and J 4 bases short, with 6 bases between. CDR1 SGHDN and CDR2 FVKESK come from the germline V gene. CDR3 sequence reads: CASSQQVYNEQFF. The sequenced CDR3 bases are TGTGCCAGCAGCCAACAGGTGTACAATGAG.

In this sample, this clone turned up many times. The read stops 3 residues short of the end of the CDR3; the missing end is completed from the germline J gene. The chain carries TRBV6-4 and TRBJ2-2, with D uncertain. CDR1 is MRHNA and CDR2 is SNTAGT in the germline V gene. The CDR3 loop spans 14 amino acids. The V gene lost 2 bases and the J gene lost 0 bases, with 4 bases spanning the gap. The DNA read from the CDR3 is TGTGCCAGCAGTGACGAGCCGAACACCGGGGAG. Encoded protein: CASSDEPNTGE. The full CDR3 protein is CASSDEPNTGELFF.

On this clone itself: The read terminates 3 residues before the CDR3 end, so the remaining end is supplied by the germline J gene. The chain is built from TRBV5-1 and TRBJ2-3; 10 positions match TRBD2. Germline trimming cut 6 bases from V and 2 bases from J; bases unmatched to any gene: 24. Germline V gene lookup returns CDR1 SGHRS and CDR2 YFSETQ. This CDR3 is built from 21 residues. The covered CDR3 bases are TGCGCCAGCACTCGTTTTAGCGGGGGGCCGAATTACCTACTGGCCACAGATACG. This encodes CASTRFSGGPNYLLATDT. The entire CDR3 protein reads CASTRFSGGPNYLLATDTQYF.

This clone showed up many times. Read data end 3 residues before the CDR3 end; the end is taken from the germline J gene. This rearrangement joins TRBV7-9 to TRBJ1-2; the match to TRBD1 covers 9 bases. Trimming cost V 5 bases and J 6 bases; bases outside gene matches: 10. This CDR3 contains 15 residues. Germline assignment: CDR1 SEHNR and CDR2 FQNEAQ (reference sequence). The sequenced part of the CDR3 DNA is TGTGCCAGCAGCGGAACGTCGGGACAGGGAGATGGC. This codes for CASSGTSGQGDG. The full-length CDR3 reads as CASSGTSGQGDGYTF.